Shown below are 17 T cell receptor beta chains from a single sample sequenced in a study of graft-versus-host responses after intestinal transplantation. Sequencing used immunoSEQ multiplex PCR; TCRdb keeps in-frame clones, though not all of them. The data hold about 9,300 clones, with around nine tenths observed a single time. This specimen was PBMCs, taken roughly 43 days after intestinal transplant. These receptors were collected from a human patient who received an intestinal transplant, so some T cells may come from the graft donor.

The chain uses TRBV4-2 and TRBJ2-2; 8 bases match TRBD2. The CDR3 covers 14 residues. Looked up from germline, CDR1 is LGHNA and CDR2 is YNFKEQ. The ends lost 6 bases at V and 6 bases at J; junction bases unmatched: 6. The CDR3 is CASSSGGGPGELFF. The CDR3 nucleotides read TGTGCCAGCAGTTCGGGGGGGGGCCCCGGGGAGCTGTTTTTT.

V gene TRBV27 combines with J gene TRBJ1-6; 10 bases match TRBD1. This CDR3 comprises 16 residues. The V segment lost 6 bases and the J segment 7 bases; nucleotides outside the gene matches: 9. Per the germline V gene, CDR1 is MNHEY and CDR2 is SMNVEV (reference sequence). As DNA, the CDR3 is TGTGCCAGCAGCCAATGGGACAGGGGAAGAAATTCACCCCTCCACTTT. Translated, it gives CASSQWDRGRNSPLHF.

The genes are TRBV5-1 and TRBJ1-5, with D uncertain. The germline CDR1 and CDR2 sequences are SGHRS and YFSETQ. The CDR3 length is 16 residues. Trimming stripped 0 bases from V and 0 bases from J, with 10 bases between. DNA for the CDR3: TGCGCCAGCAGCTTGGATGGAGACTATAGCAATCAGCCCCAGCATTTT. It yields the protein CASSLDGDYSNQPQHF.

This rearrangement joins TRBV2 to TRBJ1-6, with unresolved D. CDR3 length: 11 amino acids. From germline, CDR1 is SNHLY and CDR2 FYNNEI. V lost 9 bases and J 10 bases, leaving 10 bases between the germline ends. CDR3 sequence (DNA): TGTGCCAGAGGGCCAGGATCACCCCTCCACTTT. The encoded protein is CARGPGSPLHF.

The CDR3 loop reads CASSTGTGTQETQYF. The CDR3, as DNA: TGTGCCAGCAGCACCGGGACAGGGACTCAAGAGACCCAGTACTTC. The J gene is TRBJ2-5, the V gene TRBV5-4; 9 bases are shared with TRBD1. Trimming cost V 4 bases and J 2 bases; bases outside gene matches: 6. CDR3 length: 15 amino acids. CDR1 is SGHNT and CDR2 is YYREEE in the germline V gene (reference sequence).

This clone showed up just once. The CDR3 nucleotides are TGTGCCAGCAGCGAAAAATTAGCGGGAGGGGGGAACGAGCAGTACTTC. Its protein product is CASSEKLAGGGNEQYF. This rearrangement joins TRBV5-4 to TRBJ2-7; 11 nucleotides agree with TRBD2. Germline trimming cut 4 bases from V and 5 bases from J; bases unmatched to any gene: 11. There are 16 residues in the CDR3. Per germline, CDR1 SGHNT and CDR2 YYREEE (reference sequence). Full variable domain (outside the CDR3, taken from reference TRBV5-4 and TRBJ2-7): ETGVTQSPTHLIKTRGQQVTLRCSSQSGHNTVSWYQQALGQGPQFIFQYYREEENGRGNFPPRFSGLQFPNYSSELNVNALELDDSALYLCASSEKLAGGGNEQYFGPGTRLTVT.

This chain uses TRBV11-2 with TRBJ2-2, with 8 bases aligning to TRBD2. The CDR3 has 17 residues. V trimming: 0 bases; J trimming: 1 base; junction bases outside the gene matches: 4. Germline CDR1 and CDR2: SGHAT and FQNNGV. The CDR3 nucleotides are TGTGCCAGCAGCTTAGAGGCCGGGACTAGGAACACCGGGGAGCTGTTTTTT. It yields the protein CASSLEAGTRNTGELFF.

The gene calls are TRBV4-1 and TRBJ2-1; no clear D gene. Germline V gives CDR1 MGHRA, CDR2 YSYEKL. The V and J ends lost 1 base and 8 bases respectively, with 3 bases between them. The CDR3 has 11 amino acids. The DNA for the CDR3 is TGCGCCAGCAGCCAAGGGGATGAGCAGTTCTTC. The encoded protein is CASSQGDEQFF.

This CDR3 reads CASSEVRRGDGYTF. CDR3 bases: TGTGCCAGCAGTGAAGTTCGCAGGGGAGATGGCTACACCTTC. The V call is TRBV6-1, the J call TRBJ1-2, with D tentatively TRBD1 (6 bases). CDR3 length: 14 amino acids. CDR1 is MNHNS, CDR2 SASEGT, per germline. With 1 base removed from V and 6 bases from J, the gap between germline ends came to 12 bases.

The CDR3 DNA reads as TGTGCCAGCAGTCCCGGGCGGGAGGGAGATACGCAGTATTTT. This sequence encodes CASSPGREGDTQYF. This rearrangement joins TRBV6-4 to TRBJ2-3; 9 nucleotides agree with TRBD2. V was clipped by 5 bases and J by 5 bases; unmatched bases: 5. Germline V gene sequence: CDR1 MRHNA, CDR2 SNTAGT. This CDR3 contains 14 residues.

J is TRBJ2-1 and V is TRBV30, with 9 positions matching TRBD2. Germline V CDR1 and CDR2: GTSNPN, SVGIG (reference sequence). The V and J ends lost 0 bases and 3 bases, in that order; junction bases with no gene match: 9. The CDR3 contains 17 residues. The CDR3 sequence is CAWSVLVGTSYYNEQFF. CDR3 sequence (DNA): TGTGCCTGGAGTGTTTTGGTTGGGACTAGCTACTACAATGAGCAGTTCTTC.

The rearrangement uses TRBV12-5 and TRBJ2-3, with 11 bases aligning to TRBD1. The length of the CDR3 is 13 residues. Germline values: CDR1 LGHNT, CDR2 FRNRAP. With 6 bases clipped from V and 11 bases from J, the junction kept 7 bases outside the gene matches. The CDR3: CASGVDRGRMQYF. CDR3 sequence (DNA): TGTGCTAGTGGCGTGGACAGGGGGCGGATGCAGTATTTT. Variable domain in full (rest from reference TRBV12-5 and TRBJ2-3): DARVTQTPRHKVTEMGQEVTMRCQPILGHNTVFWYRQTMMQGLELLAYFRNRAPLDDSGMPKDRFSAEMPDATLATLKIQPSEPRDSAVYFCASGVDRGRMQYFGPGTRLTVL.

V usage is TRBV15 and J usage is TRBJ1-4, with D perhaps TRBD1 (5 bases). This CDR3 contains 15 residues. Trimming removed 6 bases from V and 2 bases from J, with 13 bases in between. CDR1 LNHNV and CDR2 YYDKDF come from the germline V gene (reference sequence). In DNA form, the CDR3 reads TGTGCCACCAGAGGGGACCGTCCGACTAATGAAAAACTGTTTTTT. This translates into CATRGDRPTNEKLFF.

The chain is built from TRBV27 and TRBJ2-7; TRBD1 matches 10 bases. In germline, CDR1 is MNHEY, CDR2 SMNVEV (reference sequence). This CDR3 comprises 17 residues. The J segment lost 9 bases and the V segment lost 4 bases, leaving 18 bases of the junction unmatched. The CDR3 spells CASSWGTGVNPGNVQYF. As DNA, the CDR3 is TGTGCCAGCAGTTGGGGGACAGGGGTGAACCCGGGGAATGTGCAGTACTTC.

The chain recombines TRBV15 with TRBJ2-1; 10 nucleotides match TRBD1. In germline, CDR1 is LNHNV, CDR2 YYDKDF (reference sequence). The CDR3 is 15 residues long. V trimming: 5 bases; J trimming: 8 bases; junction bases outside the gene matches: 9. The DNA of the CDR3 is TGTGCCACCAGCTCCCGGGACAGGGGTGTGTATGAGCAGTTCTTC. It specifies CATSSRDRGVYEQFF.

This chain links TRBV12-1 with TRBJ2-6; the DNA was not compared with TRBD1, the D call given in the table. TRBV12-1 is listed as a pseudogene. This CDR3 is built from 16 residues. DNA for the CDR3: TGTGCCAGCAGCGTTATAGGACAAAGTCGGGCCAACGTCCTGACTTTC. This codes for CASSVIGQSRANVLTF.

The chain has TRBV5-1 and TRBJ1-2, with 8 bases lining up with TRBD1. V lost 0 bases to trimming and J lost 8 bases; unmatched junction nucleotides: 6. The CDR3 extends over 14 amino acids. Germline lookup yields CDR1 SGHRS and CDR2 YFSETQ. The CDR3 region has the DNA TGCGCCAGCAGCTTGGATATCAGGGGGCAAGGCTACACCTTC. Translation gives CASSLDIRGQGYTF.